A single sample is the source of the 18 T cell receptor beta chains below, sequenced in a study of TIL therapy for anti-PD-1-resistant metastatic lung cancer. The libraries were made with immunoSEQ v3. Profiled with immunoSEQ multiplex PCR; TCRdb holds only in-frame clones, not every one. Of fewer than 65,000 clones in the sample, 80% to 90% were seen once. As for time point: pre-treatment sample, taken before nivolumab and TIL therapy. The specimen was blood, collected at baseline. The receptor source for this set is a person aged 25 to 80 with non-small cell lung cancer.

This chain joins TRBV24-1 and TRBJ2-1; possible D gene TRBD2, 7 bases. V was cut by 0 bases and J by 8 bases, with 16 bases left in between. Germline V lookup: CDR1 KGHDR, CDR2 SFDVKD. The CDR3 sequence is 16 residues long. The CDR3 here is CATSDLGGGRDYEQFF. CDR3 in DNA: TGTGCCACCAGTGATTTGGGGGGGGGCCGAGATTATGAGCAGTTCTTC.

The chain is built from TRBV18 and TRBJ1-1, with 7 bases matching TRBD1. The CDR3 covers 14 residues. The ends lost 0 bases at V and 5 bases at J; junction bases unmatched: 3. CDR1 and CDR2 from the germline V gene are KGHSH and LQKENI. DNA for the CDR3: TGTGCCAGCTCACCACCGGAGACAGGGACTGAAGCTTTCTTT. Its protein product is CASSPPETGTEAFF.

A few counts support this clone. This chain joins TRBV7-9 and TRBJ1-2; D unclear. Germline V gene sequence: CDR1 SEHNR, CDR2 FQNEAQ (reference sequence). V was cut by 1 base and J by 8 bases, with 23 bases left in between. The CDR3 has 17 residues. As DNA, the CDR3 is TGTGCCAGCAGCTTAGGGATTTCCGCCACTTCTATGCAAGGCTACACCTTC. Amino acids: CASSLGISATSMQGYTF.

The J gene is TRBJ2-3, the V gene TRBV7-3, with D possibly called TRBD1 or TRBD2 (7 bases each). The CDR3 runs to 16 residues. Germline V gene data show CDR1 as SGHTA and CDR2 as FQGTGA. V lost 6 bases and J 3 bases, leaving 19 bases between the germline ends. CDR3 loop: CASSEGRGRGTDTQYF. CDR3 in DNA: TGTGCCAGCAGTGAGGGGAGGGGGCGAGGGACAGATACGCAGTATTTT. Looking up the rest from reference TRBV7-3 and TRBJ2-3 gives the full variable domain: GAGVSQTPSNKVTEKGKYVELRCDPISGHTALYWYRQSLGQGPEFLIYFQGTGAADDSGLPNDRFFAVRPEGSVSTLKIQRTERGDSAVYLCASSEGRGRGTDTQYFGPGTRLTVL.

The CDR3 DNA is TGTGCCAGCAGCCGGGGACAGGTTAATTCACCCCTCCACTTT. It yields the protein CASSRGQVNSPLHF. The chain joins TRBV6-2 or TRBV6-3 to TRBJ1-6; 8 positions agree with TRBD1. V lost 6 bases, J lost 6 bases, and 4 bases stayed unmatched. This CDR3 region has 14 residues. The germline V gene encodes CDR1 MNHEY and CDR2 SVGEGT.

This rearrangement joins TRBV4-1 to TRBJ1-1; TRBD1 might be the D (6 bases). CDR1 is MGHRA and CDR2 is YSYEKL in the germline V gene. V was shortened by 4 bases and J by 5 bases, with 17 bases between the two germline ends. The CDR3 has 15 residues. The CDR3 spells CASSLYRDGGTEAFF. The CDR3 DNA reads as TGCGCCAGCAGCCTGTACAGGGACGGGGGGACTGAAGCTTTCTTT.

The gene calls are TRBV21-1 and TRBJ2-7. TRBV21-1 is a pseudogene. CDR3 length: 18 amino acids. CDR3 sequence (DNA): TGTGCCAGCAGCGCAGGGCCGGGACGAATCCACGCGGCCTACGAGCAGTACTTC. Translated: CASSAGPGRIHAAYEQYF.

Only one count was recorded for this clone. CDR3 sequence reads: CASSYRLAGDTQYF. In DNA, the CDR3 is TGTGCCAGCAGCTACCGACTAGCGGGAGATACGCAGTATTTT. V and J are TRBV7-2 and TRBJ2-3; 10 bases match TRBD2. The V and J ends lost 4 bases and 5 bases, in that order; junction bases with no gene match: 3. Germline CDR1 SGHTA, CDR2 FQGNSA. The CDR3 length is 14 residues.

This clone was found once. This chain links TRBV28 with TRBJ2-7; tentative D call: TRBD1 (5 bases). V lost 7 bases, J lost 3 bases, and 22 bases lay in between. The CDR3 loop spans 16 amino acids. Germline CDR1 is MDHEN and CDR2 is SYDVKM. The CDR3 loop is CASTPAGPLSGYEQYF. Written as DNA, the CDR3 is TGTGCCAGCACCCCCGCAGGGCCATTGTCTGGCTACGAGCAGTACTTC.

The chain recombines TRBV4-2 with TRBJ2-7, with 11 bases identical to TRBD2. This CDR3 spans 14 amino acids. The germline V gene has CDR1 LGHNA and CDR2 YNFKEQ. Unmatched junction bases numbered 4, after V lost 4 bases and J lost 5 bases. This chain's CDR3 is CASSLAGLADEQYF. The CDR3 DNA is TGTGCCAGCAGCCTGGCGGGACTAGCGGACGAGCAGTACTTC.

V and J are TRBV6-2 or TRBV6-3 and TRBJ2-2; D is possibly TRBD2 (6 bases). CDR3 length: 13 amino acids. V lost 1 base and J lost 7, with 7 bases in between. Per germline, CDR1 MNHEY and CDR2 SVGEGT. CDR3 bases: TGTGCCAGCAGTTACTGGGGGGACGGGGAGCTGTTTTTT. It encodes CASSYWGDGELFF.

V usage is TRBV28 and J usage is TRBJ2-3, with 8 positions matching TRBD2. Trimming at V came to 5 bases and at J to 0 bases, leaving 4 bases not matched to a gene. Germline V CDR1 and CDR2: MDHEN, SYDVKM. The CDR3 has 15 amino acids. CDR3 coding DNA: TGTGCCAGCAGTGTAACGGGGGGGAGCACAGATACGCAGTATTTT. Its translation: CASSVTGGSTDTQYF.

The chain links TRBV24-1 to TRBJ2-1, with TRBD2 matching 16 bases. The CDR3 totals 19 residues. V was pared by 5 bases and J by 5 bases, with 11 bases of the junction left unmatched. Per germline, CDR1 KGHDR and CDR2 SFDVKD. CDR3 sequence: CATSARPGTSGGADNEQFF. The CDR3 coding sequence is TGTGCCACCAGTGCCCGTCCCGGGACTAGCGGGGGGGCAGACAATGAGCAGTTCTTC.

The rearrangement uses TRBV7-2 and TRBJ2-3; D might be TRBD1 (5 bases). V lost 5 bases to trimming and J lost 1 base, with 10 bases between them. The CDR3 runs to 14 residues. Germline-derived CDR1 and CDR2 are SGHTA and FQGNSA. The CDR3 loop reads CASSTQVGTDTQYF. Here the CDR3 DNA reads TGTGCCAGCAGCACACAGGTGGGCACAGATACGCAGTATTTT.

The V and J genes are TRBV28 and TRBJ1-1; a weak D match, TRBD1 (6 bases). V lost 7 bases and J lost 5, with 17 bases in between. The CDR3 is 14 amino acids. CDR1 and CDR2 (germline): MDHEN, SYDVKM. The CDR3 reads CASNGGGLRTEAFF. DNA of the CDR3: TGTGCCAGCAATGGGGGGGGGCTGAGGACTGAAGCTTTCTTT.

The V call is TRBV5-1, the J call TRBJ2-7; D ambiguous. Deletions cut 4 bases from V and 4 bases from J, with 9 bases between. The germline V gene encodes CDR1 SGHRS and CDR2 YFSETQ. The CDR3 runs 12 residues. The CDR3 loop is CASSPERYEQYF. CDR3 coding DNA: TGCGCCAGCAGCCCGGAGAGGTACGAGCAGTACTTC.

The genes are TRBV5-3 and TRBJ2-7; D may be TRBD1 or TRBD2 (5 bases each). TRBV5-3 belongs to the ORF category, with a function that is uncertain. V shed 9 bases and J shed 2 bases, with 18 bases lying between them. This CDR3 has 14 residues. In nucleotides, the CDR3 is TGTGCCACCAGGGAAACGGGACGGCCCTACGAGCAGTACTTC. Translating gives CATRETGRPYEQYF.

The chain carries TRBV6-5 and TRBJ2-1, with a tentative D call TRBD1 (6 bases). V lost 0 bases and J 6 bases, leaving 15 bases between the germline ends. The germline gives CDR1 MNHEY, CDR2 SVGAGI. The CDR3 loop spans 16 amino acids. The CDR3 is CASSYSPRGDSNEQFF. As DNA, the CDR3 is TGTGCCAGCAGTTACTCCCCCAGGGGAGATAGCAATGAGCAGTTCTTC.